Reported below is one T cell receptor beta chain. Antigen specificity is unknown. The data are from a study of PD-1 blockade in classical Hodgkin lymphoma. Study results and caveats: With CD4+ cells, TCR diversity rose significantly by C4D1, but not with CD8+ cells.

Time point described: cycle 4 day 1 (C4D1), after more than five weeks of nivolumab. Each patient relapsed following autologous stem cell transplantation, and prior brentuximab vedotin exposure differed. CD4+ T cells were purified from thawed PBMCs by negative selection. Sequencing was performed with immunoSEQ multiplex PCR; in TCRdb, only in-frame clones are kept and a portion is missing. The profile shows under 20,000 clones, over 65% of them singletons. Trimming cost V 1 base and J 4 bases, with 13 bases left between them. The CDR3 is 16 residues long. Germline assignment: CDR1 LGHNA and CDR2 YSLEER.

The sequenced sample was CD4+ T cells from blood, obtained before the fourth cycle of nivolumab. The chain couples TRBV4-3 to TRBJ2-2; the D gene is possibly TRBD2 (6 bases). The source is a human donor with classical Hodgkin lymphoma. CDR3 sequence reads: CASSQVYGGTTGELFF. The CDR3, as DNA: TGCGCCAGCAGCCAAGTTTACGGGGGAACCACCGGGGAGCTGTTTTTT.